Listed below are T cell receptor beta chains from one sample, sequenced in a study of Graves' ophthalmopathy and Graves' hyperthyroidism. TCRdb independently ran MiXCR on the multiplex PCR reads; one entry per CDR3 protein. The top ten clones hold approximately 46% of a sample with about 740,000 distinct CDR3 sequences, 40% of them seen once. Sequencing was performed on peripheral blood. These receptor sequences come from an adult man with Graves' ophthalmopathy. CDR3s include the opening cysteine and the closing phenylalanine or tryptophan. D genes are given only for firm matches. Rows may omit the clone size; those that give it use once, few, many or a size class.

clone size: few; D gene: TRBD2; J gene: TRBJ2-7; V gene: TRBV7-7; CDR3 DNA: TGTGCCAGCAGCTTGCCCCTGGGCGGGGGGGCCATATACGAGCAGTACTTC; CDR3 protein: CASSLPLGGGAIYEQYF
clone size: few; D gene: -; J gene: TRBJ2-7; V gene: TRBV7-3; CDR3 DNA: TGTGCCAGCAGCTTGGCCTGGTCCTACGAGCAGTACTTC; CDR3 protein: CASSLAWSYEQYF
clone size: -; D gene: -; J gene: TRBJ2-5; V gene: TRBV2; CDR3 DNA: TGTGCCAGCCAAGGGGGGGGAGAGACCCAGCACTTC; CDR3 protein: CASQGGGETQHF
clone size: -; D gene: TRBD1; J gene: TRBJ2-7; V gene: TRBV2; CDR3 DNA: TGTGCCTGGAGTCGACAGGGGTACTACGAGCAGTACTTC; CDR3 protein: CAWSRQGYYEQYF
clone size: many; D gene: -; J gene: TRBJ1-4; V gene: TRBV10-2; CDR3 DNA: TGCGCCAGCAGTGAGATGGCTAATGAAAAACTGTTTTTT; CDR3 protein: CASSEMANEKLFF
clone size: many; D gene: -; J gene: TRBJ2-7; V gene: TRBV15; CDR3 DNA: TGTGCCACCAGCAGAGATCAGGGCCACTCCTACGAGCAGTACTTC; CDR3 protein: CATSRDQGHSYEQYF
clone size: -; D gene: -; J gene: TRBJ2-5; V gene: TRBV4-3; CDR3 DNA: TGCGCCAGCAGCCCCGAGTTACTACAGGGGACCCAGTACTTC; CDR3 protein: CASSPELLQGTQYF
clone size: -; D gene: TRBD2; J gene: TRBJ2-5; V gene: TRBV29-1; CDR3 DNA: TGCAGCGTTGTTAGGGGTCTAGCGGGGAGGGAGACCCAGTACTTC; CDR3 protein: CSVVRGLAGRETQYF
clone size: -; D gene: -; J gene: TRBJ2-7; V gene: TRBV20-1; CDR3 DNA: TGCAGTGCTAGAGCCCCCCCCGGACGCTCCTACGAGCAGTACTTC; CDR3 protein: CSARAPPGRSYEQYF
clone size: few; D gene: -; J gene: TRBJ1-1; V gene: TRBV6-6; CDR3 DNA: TGTGCCACTACGACGGGTCACACTGAAGCTTTCTTT; CDR3 protein: CATTTGHTEAFF
clone size: many; D gene: TRBD1; J gene: TRBJ1-5; V gene: TRBV10-3; CDR3 DNA: TGTGCCATCAGTGGAACAGGGGGCGGTCAGCCCCAGCATTTT; CDR3 protein: CAISGTGGGQPQHF
clone size: -; D gene: -; J gene: TRBJ2-7; V gene: TRBV10-2; CDR3 DNA: TGTGCCAGCAACTGGCAGGGTAACCCCTACGAGCAGTACTTC; CDR3 protein: CASNWQGNPYEQYF
clone size: many; D gene: TRBD1; J gene: TRBJ1-6; V gene: TRBV10-3; CDR3 DNA: TGTGCCTCCGGGGACAGGGGCCATAATTCACCCCTCCACTTT; CDR3 protein: CASGDRGHNSPLHF
clone size: -; D gene: TRBD1; J gene: TRBJ2-7; V gene: TRBV5-1; CDR3 DNA: TGTGCCAGCAGGACCGGACAGGGACAGCCGCTCTACGAGCAGTACTTC; CDR3 protein: CASRTGQGQPLYEQYF
clone size: -; D gene: TRBD1; J gene: TRBJ2-5; V gene: TRBV20-1; CDR3 DNA: TGCAGTGCTAGAGGGGACAGCCAAGAGACCCAGTACTTC; CDR3 protein: CSARGDSQETQYF
clone size: many; D gene: -; J gene: TRBJ1-6; V gene: TRBV9; CDR3 DNA: TGTGCCAGCAGCCGAGGAGATTCACCCCTCCACTTT; CDR3 protein: CASSRGDSPLHF
clone size: -; D gene: TRBD1; J gene: TRBJ2-7; V gene: TRBV7-8; CDR3 DNA: TGTGCCAGCAGTGGGGACAGGATCGGCGAGCAGTACTTC; CDR3 protein: CASSGDRIGEQYF
clone size: -; D gene: -; J gene: TRBJ2-2; V gene: TRBV25-1; CDR3 DNA: TGTGCCAGCTCAAGGGGACCACCCCTCACCGGGGAGCTGTTTTTT; CDR3 protein: CASSRGPPLTGELFF
clone size: -; D gene: -; J gene: TRBJ2-5; V gene: TRBV20-1; CDR3 DNA: TGCAGTGCTAGAGATGAGTCACTGGAAGAGACCCAGTACTTC; CDR3 protein: CSARDESLEETQYF
clone size: many; D gene: -; J gene: TRBJ2-7; V gene: TRBV4-2; CDR3 DNA: TGTGCCAGCAGCCAAGATCGGACGGGGCTCGAGCAGTACTTC; CDR3 protein: CASSQDRTGLEQYF
clone size: few; D gene: -; J gene: TRBJ2-7; V gene: TRBV9; CDR3 DNA: TGTGCCAGCAGCGTAGAGGGGGGACAGAACTCCTACGAGCAGTACTTC; CDR3 protein: CASSVEGGQNSYEQYF
clone size: -; D gene: -; J gene: TRBJ1-3; V gene: TRBV2; CDR3 DNA: TGTGCCAGCACCCCCCTTCGGACGAATGGAAACACCATATATTTT; CDR3 protein: CASTPLRTNGNTIYF
clone size: -; D gene: -; J gene: TRBJ1-2; V gene: TRBV7-9; CDR3 DNA: TGTGCCAGCAGCCAAGAGGTAACAGGTATCTACTATGGCTACACCTTC; CDR3 protein: CASSQEVTGIYYGYTF
clone size: -; D gene: -; J gene: TRBJ1-5; V gene: TRBV20-1; CDR3 DNA: TGCAGTGTTGCGACGGGGGACCAGCCCCAGCATTTT; CDR3 protein: CSVATGDQPQHF
clone size: -; D gene: -; J gene: TRBJ2-2; V gene: TRBV7-2; CDR3 DNA: TGTGCCGGCAGCTTAGGGGGGTCCGGGGAGCTGTTTTTT; CDR3 protein: CAGSLGGSGELFF
clone size: few; D gene: -; J gene: TRBJ2-5; V gene: TRBV12-3/TRBV12-4; CDR3 DNA: TGTGCCAGCAGTTTGGCCAGTCTGGGGGCCCAGTACTTC; CDR3 protein: CASSLASLGAQYF
clone size: few; D gene: TRBD1; J gene: TRBJ1-4; V gene: TRBV7-2; CDR3 DNA: TGTGCCAGCAGCCCCAGGGGACAGAGAACTGAAAAACTGTTTTTT; CDR3 protein: CASSPRGQRTEKLFF
clone size: -; D gene: TRBD1; J gene: TRBJ2-7; V gene: TRBV9; CDR3 DNA: TGTGCCAGCATCCCCGGGACAGTATCCTACGAGCAGTACTTC; CDR3 protein: CASIPGTVSYEQYF
clone size: -; D gene: -; J gene: TRBJ1-2; V gene: TRBV20-1; CDR3 DNA: TGCAGTGCTCCCTGGGGTGTTTCGGCCTACACCTTC; CDR3 protein: CSAPWGVSAYTF
clone size: few; D gene: -; J gene: TRBJ1-6; V gene: TRBV7-9; CDR3 DNA: TGTGCCAGCAGCTTGGGAGTTGGGACACGGAATTCACCCCTCCACTTT; CDR3 protein: CASSLGVGTRNSPLHF
clone size: many; D gene: -; J gene: TRBJ2-5; V gene: TRBV29-1; CDR3 DNA: TGCAGCGTTGACATCGGACAGACCCAGTACTTC; CDR3 protein: CSVDIGQTQYF
clone size: -; D gene: -; J gene: TRBJ2-5; V gene: TRBV20-1; CDR3 DNA: TGCAGTGCCCGGACCAAGACAGGGGGCGGGGGGGGGACCCAGTACTTC; CDR3 protein: CSARTKTGGGGGTQYF
clone size: few; D gene: -; J gene: TRBJ2-7; V gene: TRBV19; CDR3 DNA: TGTGCCAGGCGGGGACATCCTCCCTACGAGCAGTACTTC; CDR3 protein: CARRGHPPYEQYF
clone size: many; D gene: TRBD1; J gene: TRBJ2-7; V gene: TRBV29-1; CDR3 DNA: TGCAGCGTTCGGACAGGGTACGAGCAGTACTTC; CDR3 protein: CSVRTGYEQYF
clone size: many; D gene: -; J gene: TRBJ1-1; V gene: TRBV19; CDR3 DNA: TGTGCCAGTAGTATACCGGGGATGAGCACTGAAGCTTTCTTT; CDR3 protein: CASSIPGMSTEAFF
clone size: few; D gene: -; J gene: TRBJ2-7; V gene: TRBV15; CDR3 DNA: TGTGCCACCAGCAGAGGGTCAGATTCCTGCGAGCAGTACTTC; CDR3 protein: CATSRGSDSCEQYF
clone size: -; D gene: -; J gene: TRBJ2-7; V gene: TRBV24-1; CDR3 DNA: TGTGCCACCAGTGACCCCACAGGGGAGGGCCCCTACGAGCAGTACTTC; CDR3 protein: CATSDPTGEGPYEQYF
clone size: few; D gene: -; J gene: TRBJ2-7; V gene: TRBV7-9; CDR3 DNA: TGTGCCAGCAGCTTAGCCCTGAGGCAGTACTTC; CDR3 protein: CASSLALRQYF
clone size: few; D gene: -; J gene: TRBJ1-4; V gene: TRBV5-4; CDR3 DNA: TGTGCCAGCAGCTTGTGGGGGGCGGATGAAAAACTGTTTTTT; CDR3 protein: CASSLWGADEKLFF
clone size: -; D gene: TRBD1; J gene: TRBJ2-7; V gene: TRBV6-5; CDR3 DNA: TGTGCCAGCAGTTACACAGTGGACAGGGCCCCCGCCTTC; CDR3 protein: CASSYTVDRAPAF
clone size: few; D gene: TRBD1; J gene: TRBJ2-7; V gene: TRBV5-8; CDR3 DNA: TGTGCCAGCAGCTTGGTTCCTGGGACAGGGAGCTACGAGCAGTACTTC; CDR3 protein: CASSLVPGTGSYEQYF
clone size: -; D gene: TRBD1; J gene: TRBJ1-6; V gene: TRBV29-1; CDR3 DNA: TGCAGCGTTGAACGACAGGGTAATTCACCCCTCCACTTT; CDR3 protein: CSVERQGNSPLHF
clone size: few; D gene: TRBD1; J gene: TRBJ1-1; V gene: TRBV6-1; CDR3 DNA: TGTGCCAGCAGTGGGAGGGACAGGGCAGCTTTCTTT; CDR3 protein: CASSGRDRAAFF
clone size: once; D gene: TRBD1; J gene: TRBJ1-6; V gene: TRBV10-3; CDR3 DNA: TGTGCCAGCAGTCTAGACAGGGGAGAGTATTCACCCCTCCACTTT; CDR3 protein: CASSLDRGEYSPLHF
clone size: -; D gene: TRBD1; J gene: TRBJ2-6; V gene: TRBV2; CDR3 DNA: TGTGCCAGCAGTGCTCCCGGGACAGGGGGCAACGTCCTGACTTTC; CDR3 protein: CASSAPGTGGNVLTF
clone size: -; D gene: -; J gene: TRBJ1-2; V gene: TRBV10-3; CDR3 DNA: TGTGCCACAAAAGGAGATGTTCACTATGGCTACACCTTC; CDR3 protein: CATKGDVHYGYTF
clone size: few; D gene: -; J gene: TRBJ2-3; V gene: TRBV29-1; CDR3 DNA: TGCAGCGTTGTGGGGCCCGGCACAGATACGCAGTATTTT; CDR3 protein: CSVVGPGTDTQYF
clone size: once; D gene: TRBD2; J gene: TRBJ2-5; V gene: TRBV9; CDR3 DNA: TGTGCCTCGGGGCTAGCGGGGGCCGGGGGATTGATGGAGACCCAGTACTTC; CDR3 protein: CASGLAGAGGLMETQYF
clone size: -; D gene: TRBD2; J gene: TRBJ2-2; V gene: TRBV9; CDR3 DNA: TGTGCCAGCAGACTAGCGGAGAACACCGGGGAGCTGTTTTTT; CDR3 protein: CASRLAENTGELFF
clone size: -; D gene: -; J gene: TRBJ1-5; V gene: TRBV4-3; CDR3 DNA: TGCGCCAGCAGCCAAGTATACAGGGAAGGTCAGCCCCAGCATTTT; CDR3 protein: CASSQVYREGQPQHF
clone size: -; D gene: -; J gene: TRBJ2-5; V gene: TRBV5-1; CDR3 DNA: TGCGCCAGCAGCTTGGGCCGAACGGGGACCCAGTACTTC; CDR3 protein: CASSLGRTGTQYF
clone size: many; D gene: -; J gene: TRBJ2-2; V gene: TRBV10-3; CDR3 DNA: TGTGCCATCAGCGGATCAGGGATCGGCACCGGGGAGCTGTTTTTT; CDR3 protein: CAISGSGIGTGELFF
clone size: many; D gene: TRBD1; J gene: TRBJ1-6; V gene: TRBV2; CDR3 DNA: TGTGCCAGCAGATACCGACAGGGAGGCTCACCCCTCCACTTT; CDR3 protein: CASRYRQGGSPLHF
clone size: few; D gene: TRBD2; J gene: TRBJ2-2; V gene: TRBV7-9; CDR3 DNA: TGTGCCAGCAGCTTGGGGCTAGCGGGAGCGAACACCGGGGAGCTGTTTTTT; CDR3 protein: CASSLGLAGANTGELFF
clone size: many; D gene: TRBD2; J gene: TRBJ2-7; V gene: TRBV7-6; CDR3 DNA: TGTGCCAGCAGCTTAGGTCTAGCGGGAGGGCCAATGGACGAGCAGTACTTC; CDR3 protein: CASSLGLAGGPMDEQYF
clone size: once; D gene: -; J gene: TRBJ1-2; V gene: TRBV7-2; CDR3 DNA: TGTGCCAGCAGCCCTACGATCCGAGAGGGTGGCTACACCTTC; CDR3 protein: CASSPTIREGGYTF
clone size: -; D gene: -; J gene: TRBJ1-4; V gene: TRBV2; CDR3 DNA: TGTGCCAGCAGCTTAAGGCCCCGTGAAAAACTGTTTTTT; CDR3 protein: CASSLRPREKLFF
clone size: -; D gene: TRBD2; J gene: TRBJ2-5; V gene: TRBV20-1; CDR3 DNA: TGCAGTGCCGCGGTTATGCGGGGGTACGGAGAGAACCAGTACTTC; CDR3 protein: CSAAVMRGYGENQYF
clone size: -; D gene: -; J gene: TRBJ1-2; V gene: TRBV10-3; CDR3 DNA: TGTGCCATCAGTGACGGGGTGGGCTACACCTTC; CDR3 protein: CAISDGVGYTF